This TCR beta chain is drawn from a study of shared clonotypes between healthy human individuals. Study results and caveats: Clonotype sharing among donors, it was expected, would be affected by sequencing depth.

V was cut by 2 bases and J by 3 bases, with 11 bases left in between. There are 14 residues in the CDR3. In germline, CDR1 is SEHNR, CDR2 FQNEAQ (reference sequence). The assay was carried out at the deep level. Several immunoSEQ plates received, in even portions, the genomic DNA of each subset. Using immunoSEQ multiplex PCR, the repertoire was profiled, and TCRdb retains in-frame clones only, with some absent. The profile covers some 490,000 clones, with over 70% appearing a single time and about 12% taken by the ten largest. Notes on this clone: Its specificity is unknown.

For genomic DNA, unsorted samples relied on tens of millions of PBMCs. V gene TRBV7-9 combines with J gene TRBJ2-7; D is unresolved. This receptor was taken from a woman between 35 and 50 years old in good health. Some clones in this sample may be carry-over from other donors' samples. Material for sequencing was PBMCs. The CDR3 region has the DNA TGTGCCAGCAGCTTACCCCCTCCCGTCTACGAGCAGTACTTC. Translated: CASSLPPPVYEQYF.